This section outlines one TCR beta chain sequence together with its context. The data belong to a study of T cell responses to AZD1222 COVID-19 vaccine. Profiling relied on immunoSEQ multiplex PCR, and the TCRdb table lists in-frame clones only, not all of them. Of roughly 140,000 clones listed, around nine tenths are singletons. The V gene's germline CDR1 is SGHAT and CDR2 FQNNGV. V lost 0 bases to trimming and J lost 4 bases; unmatched junction nucleotides: 12. This CDR3 contains 17 residues. This sample comprised peripheral blood, obtained 28 days after the second AZD1222 dose. This TCR came from an adult who received the AZD1222 COVID-19 vaccine. The J gene is TRBJ2-7, the V gene TRBV11-2, with 7 nucleotides matching TRBD2. This CDR3 is CASSLDLVREGGYEQYF. The CDR3 region has the DNA TGTGCCAGCAGCTTAGATCTGGTGAGGGAGGGCGGATACGAGCAGTACTTC.